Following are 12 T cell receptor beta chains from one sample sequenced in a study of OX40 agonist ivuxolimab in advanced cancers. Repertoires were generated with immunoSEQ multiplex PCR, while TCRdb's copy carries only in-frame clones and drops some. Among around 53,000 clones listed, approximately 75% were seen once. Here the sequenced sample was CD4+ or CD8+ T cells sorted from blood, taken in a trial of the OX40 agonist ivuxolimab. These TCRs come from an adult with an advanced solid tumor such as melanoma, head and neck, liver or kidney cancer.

The CDR3 region is CASSQVGGETQYF. The CDR3 nucleotides are TGCGCCAGCAGCCAAGTAGGGGGAGAGACCCAGTACTTC. V gene TRBV4-3 combines with J gene TRBJ2-5, with D possibly TRBD1 on 6 matching bases. V lost 1 base to trimming and J lost 4 bases, with 7 bases between them. CDR1 and CDR2 (germline): LGHNA, YSLEER. CDR3 length: 13 residues.

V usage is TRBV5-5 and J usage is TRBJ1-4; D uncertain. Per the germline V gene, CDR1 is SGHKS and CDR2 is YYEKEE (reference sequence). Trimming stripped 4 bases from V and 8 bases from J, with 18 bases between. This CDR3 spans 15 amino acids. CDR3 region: CASSPPLEGGEKLFF. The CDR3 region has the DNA TGTGCCAGCAGCCCCCCTTTGGAGGGTGGGGAAAAACTGTTTTTT.

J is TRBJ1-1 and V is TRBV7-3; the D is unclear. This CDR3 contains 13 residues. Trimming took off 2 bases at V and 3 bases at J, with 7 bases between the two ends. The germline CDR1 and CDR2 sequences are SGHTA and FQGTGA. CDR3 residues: CASSLQRYTEAFF. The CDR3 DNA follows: TGTGCCAGCAGCTTACAGCGGTACACTGAAGCTTTCTTT.

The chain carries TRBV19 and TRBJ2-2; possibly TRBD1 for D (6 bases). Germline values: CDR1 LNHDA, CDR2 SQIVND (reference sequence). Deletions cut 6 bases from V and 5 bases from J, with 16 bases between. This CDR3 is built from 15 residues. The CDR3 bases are TGTGCCAGTAGCCGTCCCGGGACATTGACCGGGGAGCTGTTTTTT. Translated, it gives CASSRPGTLTGELFF.

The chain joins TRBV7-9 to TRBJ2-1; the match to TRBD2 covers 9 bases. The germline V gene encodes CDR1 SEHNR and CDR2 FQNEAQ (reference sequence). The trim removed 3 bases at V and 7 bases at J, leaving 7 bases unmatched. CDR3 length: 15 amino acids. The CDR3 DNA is TGTGCCAGCAGCTTTTGGCGGGGGGGCAGAAATGAGCAGTTCTTC. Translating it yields CASSFWRGGRNEQFF.

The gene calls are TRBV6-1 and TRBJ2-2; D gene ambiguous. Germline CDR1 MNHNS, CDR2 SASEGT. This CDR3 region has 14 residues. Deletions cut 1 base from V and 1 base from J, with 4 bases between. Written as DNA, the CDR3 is TGTGCCAGCAGTGAAGGGCAGAACACCGGGGAGCTGTTTTTT. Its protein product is CASSEGQNTGELFF.

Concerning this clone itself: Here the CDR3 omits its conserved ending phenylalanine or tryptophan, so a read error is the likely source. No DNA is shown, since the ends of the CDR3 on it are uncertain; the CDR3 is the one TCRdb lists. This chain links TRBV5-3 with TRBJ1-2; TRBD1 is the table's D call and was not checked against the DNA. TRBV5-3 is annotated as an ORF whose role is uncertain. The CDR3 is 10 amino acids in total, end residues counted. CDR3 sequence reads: CARSLRGTGT.

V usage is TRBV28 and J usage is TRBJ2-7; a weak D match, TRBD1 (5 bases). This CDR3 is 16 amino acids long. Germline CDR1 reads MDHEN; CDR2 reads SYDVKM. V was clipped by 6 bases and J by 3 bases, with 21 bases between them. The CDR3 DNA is TGTGCCAGCAGATCCCTCCCAGGGATGGGCTACTACGAGCAGTACTTC. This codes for CASRSLPGMGYYEQYF.

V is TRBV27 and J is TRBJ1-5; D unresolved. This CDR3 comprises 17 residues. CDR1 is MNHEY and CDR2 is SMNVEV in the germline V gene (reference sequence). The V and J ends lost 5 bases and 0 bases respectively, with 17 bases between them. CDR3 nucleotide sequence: TGTGCCAGCAGTGTAAGAGCGGCAGTACTTAGCAATCAGCCCCAGCATTTT. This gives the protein CASSVRAAVLSNQPQHF.

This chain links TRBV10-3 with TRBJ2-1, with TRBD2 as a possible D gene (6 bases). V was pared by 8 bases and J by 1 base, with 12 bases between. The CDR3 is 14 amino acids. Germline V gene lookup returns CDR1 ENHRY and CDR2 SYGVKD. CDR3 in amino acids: CAIGTSLSYNEQFF. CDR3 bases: TGTGCCATCGGTACTAGCCTATCCTACAATGAGCAGTTCTTC.

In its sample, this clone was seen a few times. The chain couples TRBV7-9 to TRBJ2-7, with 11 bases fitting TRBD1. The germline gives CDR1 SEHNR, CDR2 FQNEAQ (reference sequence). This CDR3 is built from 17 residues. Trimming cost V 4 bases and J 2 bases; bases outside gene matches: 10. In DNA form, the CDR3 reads TGTGCCAGCAGCTCGACCCCGGGACAGGGGGAAACCTACGAGCAGTACTTC. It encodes CASSSTPGQGETYEQYF. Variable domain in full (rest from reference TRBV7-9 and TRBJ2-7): DTGVSQNPRHKITKRGQNVTFRCDPISEHNRLYWYRQTLGQGPEFLTYFQNEAQLEKSRLLSDRFSAERPKGSFSTLEIQRTEQGDSAMYLCASSSTPGQGETYEQYFGPGTRLTVT.

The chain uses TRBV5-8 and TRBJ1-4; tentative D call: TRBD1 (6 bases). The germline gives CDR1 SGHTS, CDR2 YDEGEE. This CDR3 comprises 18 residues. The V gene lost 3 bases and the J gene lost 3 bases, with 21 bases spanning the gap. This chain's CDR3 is CASSSRIDGGRPNEKLFF. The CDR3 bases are TGTGCCAGCAGCTCGAGAATAGACGGGGGCAGGCCTAATGAAAAACTGTTTTTT.